This record covers a single T cell receptor beta chain. This sample was included in a study of cytomegalovirus exposure and HLA in healthy donors. The PCR made use of 60 Vbeta and 13 Jbeta primers. In the authors' workflow: Roughly 11 million shared chains were among the roughly 80 million unique TCR beta chains that a later analysis counted. Sequenced by immunoSEQ multiplex PCR; TCRdb stores in-frame clones only, minus some. The V and J calls and the clone size are those of that table, but D and trimming were determined from the DNA. Of more than 70,000 clones in the sample, approximately 80% were seen once. This TCR was recovered from a man between 35 and 55 years old in good health and CMV-seronegative. The sample consisted of PBMCs.

The CDR3 spells CASSLNPGGYNSPLHF. The CDR3 bases are TGTGCCAGCAGCTTAAATCCCGGCGGATATAATTCACCCCTCCACTTT. The chain employs TRBV7-3 and TRBJ1-6, with no clear D. V lost 1 base to trimming and J lost 4 bases, with 11 bases between them. In germline, CDR1 is SGHTA, CDR2 FQGTGA. The CDR3 extends over 16 amino acids.